One sample yielded the 23 T cell receptor beta chains listed below, sequenced in a study of blood T cell repertoires in COVID-19. Sequenced by immunoSEQ multiplex PCR; TCRdb stores in-frame clones only, minus some. The sample has some 220,000 clones; 80% are singletons. Sequenced material: peripheral blood. Every receptor here comes from a woman aged 70-85 years with acute or convalescent COVID-19.

CDR3 in amino acids: CASSADRGNSPLHF. The CDR3, as DNA: TGTGCCAGCAGCGCCGACAGGGGTAATTCACCCCTCCACTTT. The chain employs TRBV9 and TRBJ1-6, with 8 bases identical to TRBD1. Unmatched junction bases numbered 2, after V lost 3 bases and J lost 6 bases. This CDR3 spans 14 amino acids. CDR1 is SGDLS and CDR2 is YYNGEE in the germline V gene.

V and J are TRBV5-5 and TRBJ1-2; a weak D match, TRBD1 (6 bases). Between the trimmed V and J ends, which lost 0 bases and 5 bases, there was a span of 11 bases. From germline, CDR1 is SGHKS and CDR2 YYEKEE (reference sequence). The CDR3 covers 14 residues. CDR3 loop: CASSLEGQGYGYTF. Written as DNA, the CDR3 is TGTGCCAGCAGCTTGGAGGGGCAGGGGTATGGCTACACCTTC.

V gene TRBV19 combines with J gene TRBJ1-6; no clear D gene. Trimming removed 10 bases from V and 5 bases from J, with 12 bases in between. CDR1 and CDR2 from the germline V gene are LNHDA and SQIVND (reference sequence). The CDR3 sequence is 13 residues long. The CDR3 DNA follows: TGTGCCACTAAGGACTCAAATAATTCACCCCTCCACTTT. Protein sequence: CATKDSNNSPLHF.

The chain joins TRBV27 to TRBJ1-5; D is undetermined. Germline V gene data show CDR1 as MNHEY and CDR2 as SMNVEV (reference sequence). There are 16 residues in the CDR3. Trimming removed 0 bases from V and 4 bases from J, with 13 bases in between. CDR3 nucleotide sequence: TGTGCCAGCAGTTTATCGGCGGCGCCGGCTAATCAGCCCCAGCATTTT. It translates to CASSLSAAPANQPQHF.

This clone has only one observation. V and J are TRBV3-1 (or the pseudogene TRBV3-2) and TRBJ2-5; no reliable D call. There are 15 residues in the CDR3. Trimming shortened V by 5 bases and J by 4 bases, and 17 bases separated the two germline ends. Germline assignment: CDR1 LGHDT and CDR2 YNNKEL (reference sequence). CDR3 sequence (DNA): TGTGCCAGCAGCTCCCCCCGACTGACCGGAGAGACCCAGTACTTC. Its translation is CASSSPRLTGETQYF.

This clone occurred once. J is TRBJ1-2 and V is TRBV30; TRBD1 aligns across 7 bases. In germline, CDR1 is GTSNPN, CDR2 SVGIG (reference sequence). V lost 2 bases to trimming and J lost 4 bases; unmatched junction nucleotides: 4. The CDR3 is 13 residues long. CDR3 loop: CAWSSTGPYGYTF. CDR3 in DNA: TGTGCCTGGAGTTCGACAGGGCCCTATGGCTACACCTTC.

The chain combines TRBV19 with TRBJ2-3; TRBD1 matches 7 bases. Germline V gene data show CDR1 as LNHDA and CDR2 as SQIVND (reference sequence). V trimming: 1 base; J trimming: 5 bases; junction bases outside the gene matches: 15. The CDR3 has 18 amino acids. The CDR3 nucleotides are TGTGCCAGTAGTATAGCTGGGTCGACAGGGCCAGGGGGAGATACGCAGTATTTT. Protein sequence: CASSIAGSTGPGGDTQYF.

The genes are TRBV10-3 and TRBJ1-2; 9 bases are shared with TRBD1. Losses at the gene ends were 7 bases for V and 6 bases for J; bases not matched to a gene: 9. Germline assignment: CDR1 ENHRY and CDR2 SYGVKD. The CDR3 consists of 14 residues. CDR3 region: CAINPGTGKDGYTF. The DNA for the CDR3 is TGTGCCATCAACCCCGGGACAGGGAAGGATGGCTACACCTTC.

The CDR3 DNA is TGCGCCAGCATCCGAGGGTTGGGGTACAATGAGCAGTTCTTC. This translates into CASIRGLGYNEQFF. The rearrangement links TRBV5-1 to TRBJ2-1, with D possibly being TRBD2 (5 bases). The length of the CDR3 is 14 residues. Looked up from germline, CDR1 is SGHRS and CDR2 is YFSETQ. The V and J ends lost 6 bases and 4 bases respectively, with 14 bases between them.

In nucleotides, the CDR3 is TGTGCCAGCAGCTTGGTCCGGAATCCTAACGGCGGGGAGCAGTACTTC. Protein: CASSLVRNPNGGEQYF. The rearrangement uses TRBV5-5 and TRBJ2-7; tentative D call: TRBD2 (5 bases). The CDR3 has 16 amino acids. V lost 0 bases, J lost 7 bases, and 20 bases lay in between. CDR1 is SGHKS, CDR2 YYEKEE, per germline (reference sequence).

The rearrangement joins TRBV10-1 to TRBJ2-2; possibly TRBD2 for D (6 bases). Germline loops: CDR1 WNHNN, CDR2 SYGVQD (reference sequence). The CDR3 runs 15 residues. V was clipped by 7 bases and J by 4 bases, with 16 bases between them. CDR3 nucleotide sequence: TGCGCCAGCACCGAGGGAGCGGGTTCCACCGGGGAGCTGTTTTTT. This gives the protein CASTEGAGSTGELFF.

This clone turned up a few times. The chain has TRBV5-4 and TRBJ1-1; TRBD1 might be the D (6 bases). The germline V gene has CDR1 SGHNT and CDR2 YYREEE (reference sequence). Between the trimmed V and J ends, which lost 4 bases and 1 base, there was a span of 11 bases. The CDR3 contains 14 residues. CDR3 DNA sequence: TGTGCCAGCAGCGCCGGACAGCGGAACACTGAAGCTTTCTTT. Protein: CASSAGQRNTEAFF.

The chain links TRBV20-1 to TRBJ2-7; D might be TRBD1 (6 bases). The CDR3 covers 11 residues. Germline V gives CDR1 DFQATT, CDR2 SNEGSKA (reference sequence). V gave up 5 bases and J gave up 5 bases, with 10 bases separating them. The CDR3 nucleotides are TGCAGTGCTCAACAGGGTAACGAGCAGTACTTC. It codes for CSAQQGNEQYF.

The chain has TRBV7-2 and TRBJ2-7, with D hard to call. This CDR3 has 15 amino acids. Germline loops: CDR1 SGHTA, CDR2 FQGNSA. Trimming cost V 5 bases and J 0 bases, with 14 bases left between them. In DNA form, the CDR3 reads TGTGCCAGCAGCCGGATTCCGGGTTCCTCCTACGAGCAGTACTTC. It is translated as CASSRIPGSSYEQYF.

The gene calls are TRBV5-1 and TRBJ1-2; D perhaps matches TRBD1 (5 bases). Trimming took 0 bases from V and 8 from J, leaving 11 bases between them. Germline V gives CDR1 SGHRS, CDR2 YFSETQ. This CDR3 comprises 13 residues. Written as DNA, the CDR3 is TGCGCCAGCAGCTTGGACGGTCAGGGAGGCTACACCTTC. Translating it yields CASSLDGQGGYTF.

The chain couples TRBV28 to TRBJ1-5; a weak D match, TRBD1 (5 bases). V was trimmed by 7 bases and J by 5 bases, leaving 18 bases between them. CDR3 size: 15 residues. The germline gives CDR1 MDHEN, CDR2 SYDVKM. The CDR3 sequence is CASIQGGVSYQPQHF. As DNA, the CDR3 is TGTGCCAGCATCCAGGGCGGGGTTTCCTATCAGCCCCAGCATTTT.

The V gene is TRBV5-6, the J gene TRBJ2-3; D is possibly TRBD2 (5 bases). The CDR3 sequence is 15 residues long. CDR1 and CDR2 from the germline V gene are SGHDT and YYEEEE. V was cut by 1 base and J by 6 bases, with 15 bases left in between. The CDR3 region has the DNA TGTGCCAGCAGCTTGTTGACTACGGGCCGGGATACGCAGTATTTT. Amino acid sequence: CASSLLTTGRDTQYF.

This clone was seen a few times. The V gene is TRBV7-9, the J gene TRBJ2-1, with D possibly matching TRBD2 (5 bases). V lost 2 bases, J lost 8 bases, and 13 bases lay in between. Germline loops: CDR1 SEHNR, CDR2 FQNEAQ (reference sequence). The CDR3 has 14 amino acids. The CDR3: CASSLFMGSDEQFF. CDR3 nucleotide sequence: TGTGCCAGCAGCTTATTTATGGGGAGCGATGAGCAGTTCTTC.

This rearrangement joins TRBV6-5 to TRBJ2-1, with 10 bases that match TRBD2. The CDR3 contains 15 residues. The V and J ends lost 5 bases and 7 bases, in that order; junction bases with no gene match: 8. Germline V gene sequence: CDR1 MNHEY, CDR2 SVGAGI. The CDR3 here is CASSRAGAGGNEQFF. In DNA form, the CDR3 reads TGTGCCAGCAGTCGGGCCGGAGCGGGGGGGAATGAGCAGTTCTTC.

The genes are TRBV29-1 and TRBJ1-6; D is possibly TRBD1 (5 bases). Germline values: CDR1 SQVTM, CDR2 ANQGSEA. The CDR3 contains 13 residues. Trimming cost V 4 bases and J 6 bases, with 10 bases left between them. The CDR3: CSVGDGGNSPLHF. The CDR3 DNA reads as TGCAGCGTTGGCGACGGGGGTAATTCACCCCTCCACTTT.

The CDR3 sequence: CASSATANTEAFF. For the CDR3, the DNA is TGTGCCAGCTCAGCCACAGCGAACACTGAAGCTTTCTTT. The V call is TRBV18, the J call TRBJ1-1, with no clear D. Deletions cut 5 bases from V and 1 base from J, with 8 bases between. The CDR3 extends over 13 amino acids. Germline CDR1 KGHSH, CDR2 LQKENI.

This clone showed up just once. CDR3 nucleotide sequence: TGTGCCAGCAGTTTCGCCAGGGCCTATGGCTACACCTTC. It yields the protein CASSFARAYGYTF. V and J are TRBV28 and TRBJ1-2; possibly TRBD1 for D (5 bases). CDR1 and CDR2 from the germline V gene are MDHEN and SYDVKM. The V end lost 3 bases, the J end lost 4 bases, and 9 bases lay between the germline ends. CDR3 length equals 13 residues.

The gene calls are TRBV24-1 and TRBJ2-2, with TRBD1 matching 7 bases. There are 16 residues in the CDR3. Per the germline V gene, CDR1 is KGHDR and CDR2 is SFDVKD. J lost 4 bases, V lost 1 base, and 5 bases had no gene match. The CDR3 coding sequence is TGTGCCACCAGTGATTTTAGGGGGCATGGCACCGGGGAGCTGTTTTTT. Protein sequence: CATSDFRGHGTGELFF.